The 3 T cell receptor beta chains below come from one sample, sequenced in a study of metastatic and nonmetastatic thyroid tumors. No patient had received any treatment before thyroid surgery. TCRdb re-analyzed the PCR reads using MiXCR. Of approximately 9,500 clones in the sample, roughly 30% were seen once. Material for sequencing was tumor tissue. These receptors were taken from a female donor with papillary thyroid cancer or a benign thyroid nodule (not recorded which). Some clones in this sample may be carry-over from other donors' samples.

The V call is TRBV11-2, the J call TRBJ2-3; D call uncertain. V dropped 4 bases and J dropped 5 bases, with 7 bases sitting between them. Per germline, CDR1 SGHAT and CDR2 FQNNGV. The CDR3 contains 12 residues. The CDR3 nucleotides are TGTGCCAGCAGCTATAGCCGAGATACGCAGTATTTT. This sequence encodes CASSYSRDTQYF.

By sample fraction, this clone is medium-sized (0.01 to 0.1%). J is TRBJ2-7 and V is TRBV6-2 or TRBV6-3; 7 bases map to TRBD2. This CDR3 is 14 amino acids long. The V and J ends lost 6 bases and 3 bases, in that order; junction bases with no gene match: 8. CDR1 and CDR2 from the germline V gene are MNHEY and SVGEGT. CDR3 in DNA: TGTGCCAGCAGCCCTCTCCGGGGGGACTACGAGCAGTACTTC. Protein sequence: CASSPLRGDYEQYF.

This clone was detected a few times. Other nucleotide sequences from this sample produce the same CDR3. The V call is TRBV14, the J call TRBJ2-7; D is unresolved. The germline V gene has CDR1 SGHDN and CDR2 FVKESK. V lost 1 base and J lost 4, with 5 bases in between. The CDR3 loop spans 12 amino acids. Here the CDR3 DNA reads TGTGCCAGCAGCCAAGGGGGATACGAGCAGTACTTC. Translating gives CASSQGGYEQYF. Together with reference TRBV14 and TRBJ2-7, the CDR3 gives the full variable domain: EAGVTQFPSHSVIEKGQTVTLRCDPISGHDNLYWYRRVMGKEIKFLLHFVKESKQDESGMPNNRFLAERTGGTYSTLKVQPAELEDSGVYFCASSQGGYEQYFGPGTRLTVT.